The source of this T cell receptor (beta chain) is a study of beta chain features in type 1 diabetes. Study findings and constraints: There were fewer insertions and more deletions at the VDJ junctions of type 1 diabetes patients. Shorter templates may be favored by PCR, equally so in patients and controls. TCRB CDR3 length was moderately but significantly reduced in all four CD4+ subsets of Type 1 diabetes patients.

From germline, CDR1 is MNHEY and CDR2 SVGAGI. This CDR3 has 15 amino acids. This clone has just a few counts. The antigen remains undetermined. The junction departs from the called germline gene at one end, perhaps through a read error. The isolated RNA, all of it, was reverse transcribed, so expressed TCRB transcripts were what got sequenced. Sequencing of naive, central memory and regulatory T cell samples gave an average of around 3.5 million reads. Clones were read by immunoSEQ multiplex PCR, and TCRdb kept only the in-frame ones, dropping some. The sample has fewer than 450,000 clones; around an eighth are singletons.

Sequenced input: naive CD4+ T cells from blood. This TCR was sampled from a woman aged 18 to 35 with type 1 diabetes. The V call is TRBV6-5, the J call TRBJ2-1, with TRBD2 identical over 11 bases. In nucleotides, the CDR3 is TGTGCCATCAGTGTACCCCTAGCGGGAGGCAATGAGCAGTTCTTC. Translation gives CAISVPLAGGNEQFF.